This T cell receptor beta chain was captured by sequencing in a study of blood T cells in healthy people across ages. Overall study findings and caveats: Roughly linear age-related decline in beta diversity appeared, significant by age around 38. No one knew whether donors had CMV, which possibly confounded expanded clonotype changes.

Approximately 10 milliliters was the volume of peripheral blood drawn from each donor. Trimming cost V 1 base and J 0 bases, with 10 bases left between them. The CDR3 is 16 residues long. The V gene's germline CDR1 is MNHEY and CDR2 SVGEGT. Then a second PCR, running roughly 7 to 11 cycles, was carried out with a sample-barcoded 5' primer and a J-beta primer mix. Template switching added a 12-random-nucleotide identifier to every cDNA molecule. TCRdb called the 5' RACE reads again in MiXCR, with one record for every CDR3 protein. Of some 760,000 distinct CDR3 sequences in the sample, roughly 25% are singletons; the top ten hold under 9.5%. As regards this clonotype: The antigen remains unidentified.

These same records also appear under a second study, on T cells of mothers and their children.

The chain uses TRBV6-2 or TRBV6-3 and TRBJ2-1; a weak D match, TRBD1 (5 bases). This receptor was obtained from a boy younger than 18 in good health. Sequencing used blood. The DNA of the CDR3 is TGTGCCAGCAGTTACTGGGGCCAGGTCTCCTACAATGAGCAGTTCTTC. This translates into CASSYWGQVSYNEQFF.